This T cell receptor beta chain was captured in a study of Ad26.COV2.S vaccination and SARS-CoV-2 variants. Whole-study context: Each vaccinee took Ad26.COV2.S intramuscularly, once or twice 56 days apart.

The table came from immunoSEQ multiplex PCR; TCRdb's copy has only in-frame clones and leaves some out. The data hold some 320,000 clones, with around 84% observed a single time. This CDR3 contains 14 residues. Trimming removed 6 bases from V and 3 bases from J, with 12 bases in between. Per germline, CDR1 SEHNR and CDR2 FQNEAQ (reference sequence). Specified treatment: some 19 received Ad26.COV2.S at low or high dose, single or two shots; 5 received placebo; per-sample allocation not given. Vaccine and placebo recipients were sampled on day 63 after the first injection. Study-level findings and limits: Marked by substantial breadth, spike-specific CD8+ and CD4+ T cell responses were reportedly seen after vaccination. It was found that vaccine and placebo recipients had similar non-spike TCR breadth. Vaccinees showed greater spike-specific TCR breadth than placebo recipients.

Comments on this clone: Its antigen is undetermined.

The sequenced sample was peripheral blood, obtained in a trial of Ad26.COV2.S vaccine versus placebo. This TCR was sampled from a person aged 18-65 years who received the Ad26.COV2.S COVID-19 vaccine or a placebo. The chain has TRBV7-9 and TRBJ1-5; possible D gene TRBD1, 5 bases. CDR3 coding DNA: TGTGCCAGCAGGGGCAGGGAAAACAATCAGCCCCAGCATTTT. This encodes CASRGRENNQPQHF. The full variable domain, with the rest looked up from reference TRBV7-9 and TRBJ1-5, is DTGVSQNPRHKITKRGQNVTFRCDPISEHNRLYWYRQTLGQGPEFLTYFQNEAQLEKSRLLSDRFSAERPKGSFSTLEIQRTEQGDSAMYLCASRGRENNQPQHFGDGTRLSIL.